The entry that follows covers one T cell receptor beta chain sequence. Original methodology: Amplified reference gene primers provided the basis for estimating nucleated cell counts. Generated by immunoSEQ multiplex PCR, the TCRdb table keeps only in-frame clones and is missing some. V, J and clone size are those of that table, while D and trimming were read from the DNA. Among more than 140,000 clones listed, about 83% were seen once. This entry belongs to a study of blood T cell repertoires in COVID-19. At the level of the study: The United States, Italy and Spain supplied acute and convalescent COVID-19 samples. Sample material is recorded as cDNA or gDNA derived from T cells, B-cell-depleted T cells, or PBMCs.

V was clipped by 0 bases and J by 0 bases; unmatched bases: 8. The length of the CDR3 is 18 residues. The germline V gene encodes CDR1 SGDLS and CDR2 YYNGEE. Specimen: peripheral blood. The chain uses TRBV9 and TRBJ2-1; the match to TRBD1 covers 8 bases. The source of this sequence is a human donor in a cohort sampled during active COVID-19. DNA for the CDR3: TGTGCCAGCAGCGTAGGACAGGGGAGGCGTAGCTCCTACAATGAGCAGTTCTTC. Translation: CASSVGQGRRSSYNEQFF.